The 18 T cell receptor beta chains given below trace back to one sample, sequenced in a study of T-cell reconstitution after alpha-beta-depleted transplantation in children. It was with unique molecular identifiers that the TCRbeta library was prepared. TCRdb itself ran the PCR reads through MiXCR, one entry per CDR3 protein. The table records 500,000 or so distinct CDR3 sequences, 32% of them present only once. The sequences come from PBMCs from the stem cell graft donor, collected from the stem cell graft. Receptors were obtained from a human donor who donated a stem cell graft to a child with aplastic anemia.

In its sample, this clonotype was seen a few times. V gene TRBV5-6 combines with J gene TRBJ1-5; possible D gene TRBD1, 5 bases. The CDR3 runs to 14 residues. The ends were cut back, 3 bases at V and 5 bases at J, with 12 bases in the middle. Germline CDR1 and CDR2: SGHDT and YYEEEE. The CDR3 DNA follows: TGTGCCAGCAGCTCCACGGGGGGGGATCAGCCCCAGCATTTT. This sequence encodes CASSSTGGDQPQHF.

This chain uses TRBV6-1 with TRBJ2-5, with 8 bases lining up with TRBD2. V shed 2 bases and J 4 bases; nucleotides not matched to a gene: 6. CDR1 MNHNS and CDR2 SASEGT come from the germline V gene. The CDR3 loop spans 15 amino acids. CDR3 bases: TGTGCCAGCAGTGAACTTAGCGGGATACGAGAGACCCAGTACTTC. It yields the protein CASSELSGIRETQYF.

The V and J genes are TRBV4-3 and TRBJ2-5, with TRBD2 matching 8 bases. Germline-derived CDR1 and CDR2 are LGHNA and YSLEER. After removal of 1 base from V and 6 bases from J, the junction contained 7 bases not matched to a gene. The CDR3 sequence is 15 residues long. The chain's CDR3 is CASSQGLARPKTQYF. The CDR3 bases are TGCGCCAGCAGCCAAGGACTAGCGCGCCCGAAGACCCAGTACTTC.

This clonotype has only a few counts. The chain joins TRBV12-3 or TRBV12-4 to TRBJ1-5, with no clear D. This CDR3 region has 15 residues. The ends were cut back, 7 bases at V and 4 bases at J, with 17 bases in the middle. Written as DNA, the CDR3 is TGTGCCAGCACCCAGATCCGGACGGTTAATCAGCCCCAGCATTTT. The encoded protein is CASTQIRTVNQPQHF.

The chain recombines TRBV28 with TRBJ2-7; tentatively, D is TRBD1 (5 bases). Germline lookup yields CDR1 MDHEN and CDR2 SYDVKM. There are 13 residues in the CDR3. V was clipped by 3 bases and J by 7 bases, with 13 bases between them. The CDR3 DNA follows: TGTGCCAGCAGTTTCTACAGGCGTAATGAGCAGTACTTC. Its protein product is CASSFYRRNEQYF.

This clonotype occurred a few times. The chain has TRBV18 and TRBJ2-7; maybe TRBD2 (6 bases). The CDR3 has 15 residues. V lost 2 bases and J 4 bases, leaving 15 bases between the germline ends. Germline CDR1 is KGHSH and CDR2 is LQKENI. This CDR3 reads CASSPWEVAGYEQYF. In nucleotides, the CDR3 is TGTGCCAGCTCACCATGGGAGGTGGCAGGTTACGAGCAGTACTTC.

In this sample, this clonotype turned up a few times. This chain joins TRBV5-1 and TRBJ2-1; maybe TRBD2 (5 bases). Germline V gene data show CDR1 as SGHRS and CDR2 as YFSETQ. V was pared by 4 bases and J by 0 bases, with 14 bases between. The CDR3 has 16 amino acids. CDR3 protein: CASSLTPGNSYNEQFF. The CDR3 nucleotides read TGCGCCAGCAGCCTCACCCCGGGAAACTCCTACAATGAGCAGTTCTTC.

J is TRBJ2-3 and V is TRBV7-6; D could derive from TRBD1 or TRBD2 (6 bases each). Looked up from germline, CDR1 is SGHVS and CDR2 is FNYEAQ. The CDR3 sequence is 17 residues long. The ends were cut back, 5 bases at V and 4 bases at J, with 22 bases in the middle. CDR3 nucleotide sequence: TGTGCCAGCAGCCTACTAGCAGGGGACGGGAGAGCAGATACGCAGTATTTT. Translation: CASSLLAGDGRADTQYF.

V is TRBV9 and J is TRBJ2-2, with D maybe TRBD1 (6 bases). Trimming stripped 3 bases from V and 3 bases from J, with 15 bases between. The CDR3 runs 16 residues. Germline CDR1 and CDR2: SGDLS and YYNGEE. This CDR3 is CASSAGQSVYTGELFF. The CDR3, as DNA: TGTGCCAGCAGCGCAGGACAGTCCGTCTACACCGGGGAGCTGTTTTTT.

This clonotype appeared a few times. The V gene is TRBV9, the J gene TRBJ1-4; 7 nucleotides match TRBD1. This CDR3 has 16 residues. Germline CDR1 reads SGDLS; CDR2 reads YYNGEE. V was pared by 3 bases and J by 5 bases, with 10 bases of the junction left unmatched. The chain's CDR3 is CASSAGDRLLNEKLFF. CDR3 bases: TGTGCCAGCAGCGCGGGGGACAGACTATTAAATGAAAAACTGTTTTTT. Together with reference TRBV9 and TRBJ1-4, the CDR3 gives the full variable domain: DSGVTQTPKHLITATGQRVTLRCSPRSGDLSVYWYQQSLDQGLQFLIQYYNGEERAKGNILERFSAQQFPDLHSELNLSSLELGDSALYFCASSAGDRLLNEKLFFGSGTQLSVL.

The V call is TRBV20-1, the J call TRBJ2-1; 9 nucleotides match TRBD2. CDR1 and CDR2 from the germline V gene are DFQATT and SNEGSKA (reference sequence). The CDR3 runs 16 residues. J gave up 6 bases and V 1 base, and 10 bases lay outside the gene matches. The CDR3 nucleotides read TGCAGTGCTAGAGGGGGAGCGGGAGGACCCCTCAATGAGCAGTTCTTC. This sequence encodes CSARGGAGGPLNEQFF.

The chain uses TRBV5-4 and TRBJ2-2; 7 nucleotides line up with TRBD1. The CDR3 totals 18 residues. CDR1 and CDR2 (germline): SGHNT, YYREEE (reference sequence). V shed 3 bases, J shed 2 bases, and the junction held 13 bases outside the gene matches. The CDR3 is CASSSPRTGDNNTGELFF. DNA of the CDR3: TGTGCCAGCAGCTCACCCCGGACAGGAGACAATAACACCGGGGAGCTGTTTTTT.

This rearrangement joins TRBV7-9 to TRBJ1-1; TRBD1 is a possible D gene (5 bases). Trimming took 1 base from V and 7 from J, leaving 16 bases between them. The CDR3 is 15 residues long. Per the germline V gene, CDR1 is SEHNR and CDR2 is FQNEAQ (reference sequence). The CDR3 loop is CASSLDRRTGGEAFF. The DNA for the CDR3 is TGTGCCAGCAGCTTAGATAGGAGGACGGGGGGTGAAGCTTTCTTT.

The genes are TRBV11-1 and TRBJ2-7; TRBD2 matches 10 bases. The CDR3 length is 18 residues. Germline CDR1 and CDR2: SGHAT and FQDESV (reference sequence). The trim removed 0 bases at V and 0 bases at J, leaving 8 bases unmatched. This chain's CDR3 is CASSLARGTSARSYEQYF. The CDR3 DNA follows: TGTGCCAGCAGCTTAGCCCGGGGGACTAGCGCACGCTCCTACGAGCAGTACTTC. The full variable domain, completed using reference TRBV11-1 and TRBJ2-7, is EAEVAQSPRYKITEKSQAVAFWCDPISGHATLYWYRQILGQGPELLVQFQDESVVDDSQLPKDRFSAERLKGVDSTLKIQPAELGDSAMYLCASSLARGTSARSYEQYFGPGTRLTVT.

The CDR3 protein is CASSSRLAGLHNEQFF. The CDR3 DNA is TGTGCCAGCAGCTCCCGACTAGCGGGATTGCACAATGAGCAGTTCTTC. The rearrangement uses TRBV7-2 and TRBJ2-1; 11 bases are a match to TRBD2. CDR3 length: 16 residues. With 4 bases clipped from V and 5 bases from J, the junction kept 7 bases outside the gene matches. The germline V gene has CDR1 SGHTA and CDR2 FQGNSA.

V gene TRBV7-8 combines with J gene TRBJ1-5; D possibly corresponds to TRBD1 (5 bases). V lost 5 bases and J 0 bases, leaving 17 bases between the germline ends. The CDR3 runs to 17 residues. Germline V gene lookup returns CDR1 SGHVS and CDR2 FQNEAQ. The CDR3 loop is CASSRDPGQFSNQPQHF. For the CDR3, the DNA is TGTGCCAGCAGCCGGGACCCGGGGCAGTTTAGCAATCAGCCCCAGCATTTT.

This rearrangement joins TRBV29-1 to TRBJ1-4; D ambiguous. Germline V CDR1 and CDR2: SQVTM, ANQGSEA. Trimming left V 6 bases short and J 8 bases short, with 16 bases between. The CDR3 contains 13 residues. DNA of the CDR3: TGCAGCGTCGCAGGCCCCACTCTCGAAAAACTGTTTTTT. It codes for CSVAGPTLEKLFF.

This clonotype was seen a few times. This chain uses TRBV7-8 with TRBJ1-3; tentatively, D is TRBD1 (5 bases). Germline V gives CDR1 SGHVS, CDR2 FQNEAQ. Trimming removed 7 bases from V and 4 bases from J, with 20 bases in between. CDR3 length equals 16 residues. Written as DNA, the CDR3 is TGTGCCAGCACTTTAGCGTACGGGGGGGTCGGAAACACCATATATTTT. Its translation is CASTLAYGGVGNTIYF.